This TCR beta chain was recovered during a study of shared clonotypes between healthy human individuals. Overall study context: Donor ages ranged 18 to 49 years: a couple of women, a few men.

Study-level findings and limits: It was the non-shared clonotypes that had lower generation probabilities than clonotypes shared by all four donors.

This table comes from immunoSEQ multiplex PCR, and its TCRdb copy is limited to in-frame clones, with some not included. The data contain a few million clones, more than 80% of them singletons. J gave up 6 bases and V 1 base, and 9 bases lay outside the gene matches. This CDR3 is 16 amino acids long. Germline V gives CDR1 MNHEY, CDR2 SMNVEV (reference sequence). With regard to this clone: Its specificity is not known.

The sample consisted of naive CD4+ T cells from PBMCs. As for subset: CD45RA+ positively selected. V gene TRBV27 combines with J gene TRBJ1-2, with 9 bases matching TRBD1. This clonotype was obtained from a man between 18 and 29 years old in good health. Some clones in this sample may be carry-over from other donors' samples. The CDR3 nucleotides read TGTGCCAGCAGTTTATATCAGCGACAGGGGGTAAATGGCTACACCTTC. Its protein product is CASSLYQRQGVNGYTF.